The T cell receptor beta chain described here comes from a study of T cell responses to AZD1222 COVID-19 vaccine. Clones were sequenced by immunoSEQ multiplex PCR, and TCRdb holds only the in-frame ones, with some missing. The table has 150,000 to 200,000 clones, about 92% seen once. Germline V lookup: CDR1 SGHTA, CDR2 FQGNSA. The V end lost 5 bases, the J end lost 4 bases, and 11 bases lay between the germline ends. The CDR3 has 14 residues. The chain combines TRBV7-2 with TRBJ2-2; D is uncertain. Source: peripheral blood, taken 28 days after the second dose of the MenACWY control vaccine. The clonotype was recovered from an adult who received the MenACWY meningococcal vaccine as a control. The DNA for the CDR3 is TGTGCCAGCAGCCCCTTCAGAGGCACCGGGGAGCTGTTTTTT. It encodes CASSPFRGTGELFF.